A selection of T cell receptor beta chains follows, all from one sample in a study of cytomegalovirus exposure and HLA in healthy donors. The table came from immunoSEQ multiplex PCR; TCRdb's copy has only in-frame clones and leaves some out. Its listing shows around 200,000 clones. Sequenced input: PBMCs. The receptors were sampled from a woman between 18 and 29 years old in good health and CMV-seropositive. Each CDR3 is given with its conserved first and last residue. Each record gives: V gene, CDR3 length, J gene, CDR3 protein.

TRBV5-1	15	TRBJ1-1	CASSLEGQGNSEAFF
TRBV6-5	13	.	CASSYGPSYEQYF
TRBV2	16	TRBJ2-2	CASSGDRAVNTGELFF
TRBV18	16	TRBJ1-2	CASSPPVRLPDGGYTF
TRBV10-1	16	TRBJ2-2	CASSDEGSKNTGELFF
TRBV4-1	20	TRBJ1-5	CASSQDKKDRIDIRNQPQHF
TRBV18	14	TRBJ2-5	CASSLAGEKETQYF
TRBV5-1	14	TRBJ1-3	CASSLQGLGNTIYF
TRBV27	12	TRBJ1-2	CASSPGRGGYTF
TRBV5-6	15	TRBJ1-3	CASSLGLSLGNTIYF
TRBV10-3	15	TRBJ1-3	CAIRGQGASGNTIYF
TRBV11-2	17	TRBJ2-7	CASSLFSRLAGTYEQYF
TRBV7-2	13	TRBJ2-7	CASSPTVRDEQYF
TRBV28	17	TRBJ1-1	CASSLQGSFSKNTEAFF
TRBV5-6	12	TRBJ2-7	CASSLANYEQYF
TRBV10-1	13	TRBJ1-5	CASSGQGNQPQHF
TRBV6-5	12	TRBJ1-1	CASSPSAGGAFF
TRBV6-4	14	TRBJ1-2	CASSEGQGARGYTF
TRBV9	16	TRBJ2-5	CASSPGWTGDIETQYF
TRBV7-2	19	TRBJ1-6	CASSLGAGILSSYNSPLHF
TRBV2	14	TRBJ2-7	CASRGQGKVNEQYF
TRBV5-1	15	TRBJ2-1	CASSLQQGGQSEQFF
TRBV5-1	16	TRBJ2-1	CASSYPGSGWDNEQFF
TRBV7-2	16	TRBJ2-7	CASSLGPVPAGNEQYF
TRBV7-2	15	TRBJ2-7	CASSLDGTSPAEQYF
TRBV5-1	14	TRBJ1-2	CASRKQDINYGYTF
TRBV5-1	13	TRBJ2-7	CASRLTGTYEQYF
TRBV9	17	TRBJ1-6	CASSYRQGDFYNSPLHF
TRBV18	14	TRBJ1-1	CASSPSAGITEAFF
TRBV2	16	TRBJ2-7	CASSEWTGVLRDEQYF
TRBV6-5	15	TRBJ1-2	CASSYQQGHPYGYTF
TRBV15	16	TRBJ2-1	CATSSQAGGPRNEQFF
TRBV7-2	14	TRBJ2-1	CASSLEKGENEQFF
TRBV19	14	TRBJ2-3	CASSNSGAPDTQYF
TRBV19	13	TRBJ1-2	CASSLGAGDGYTF
TRBV5-1	13	TRBJ2-1	CASSLVASGEQFF
TRBV18	18	TRBJ2-3	CASSAIGPSGGYTDTQYF
TRBV7-2	17	TRBJ2-3	CASSLVVAGGLRDTQYF
TRBV7-9	15	TRBJ1-2	CASSLRELSDYGYTF
TRBV13	13	TRBJ2-2	CASSSLNAGELFF
TRBV28	14	TRBJ1-5	CASSLFRRNQPQHF
TRBV18	16	TRBJ1-2	CASSPSDRGRNYGYTF
TRBV25-1	15	TRBJ2-7	CASSELDRDSGEQYF
TRBV9	15	TRBJ1-2	CASSVGDTNAVGYTF
TRBV10-1	16	TRBJ1-1	CASSERQEPGGTEAFF
TRBV7-3	15	TRBJ2-1	CASSPSGGIGNEQFF
TRBV18	16	TRBJ2-6	CASSPGGVSGANVLTF
TRBV5-1	15	TRBJ2-7	CASSLGLGQGPQQYF
TRBV4-1	19	TRBJ2-3	CASSQRVPGLAAAQDTQYF
TRBV9	16	TRBJ2-7	CASSVGEGLAAYEQYF
TRBV10-3	17	TRBJ2-7	CAISEPPGQGASYEQYF
TRBV5-6	11	TRBJ2-7	CASSLYGEQYF
TRBV7-2	12	TRBJ1-1	CASRYDRAQAFF
TRBV18	16	TRBJ1-3	CASSPTTGRSGNTIYF
TRBV10-3	17	TRBJ1-5	CAISDPGTDRGGQPQHF
TRBV6-1	14	TRBJ1-2	CASSEATGVYGYTF
TRBV19	12	TRBJ2-5	CASTGIGETQYF
TRBV5-6	11	TRBJ2-4	CASSSANIQYF
TRBV5-1	14	TRBJ2-1	CASSLGSSNGEQFF
TRBV2	15	TRBJ1-2	CASRLTGSVNYGYTF